The clone carrying this T cell receptor (beta chain) has a count of ten or more. Its antigen is unknown. This sample is part of a study of type 1 regulatory T cells. About the study: An in vitro protocol generated T-allo10, a Tr1-enriched, alloantigen-specific CD4 T cell product.

MiXCR, run by TCRdb on the reads, gives a single entry per CDR3 protein. The sample includes tens of thousands of distinct CDR3 sequences, roughly 20% seen only once; the top ten take 8.3%. The germline CDR1 and CDR2 sequences are SEHNR and FQNEAQ (reference sequence). The V and J ends lost 1 base and 4 bases respectively, with 10 bases between them. This CDR3 has 15 amino acids. Study findings and constraints: Tr1 cells had a more restricted TCR repertoire than non-Tr1 cells.

The sample taken for sequencing was cultured type 1 regulatory T (Tr1) cells, either the whole culture or a sorted fraction (not recorded which). The chain couples TRBV7-9 to TRBJ1-4; no clear D. The TCR was taken from a human donor in good health. The CDR3: CASSLDGVINEKLFF. The CDR3 DNA reads TGTGCCAGCAGCTTAGACGGGGTAATTAATGAAAAACTGTTTTTT.